The clone carrying this T cell receptor (beta chain) was found many times. As yet, its antigen is unknown. The source of the sample is a study of T cells in Graves' hyperthyroidism and ophthalmopathy. Notes on the study in general: With a median lead of around 5.9 months before onset, the model predicted ophthalmopathy. In simple terms, a model built on 13 V-J features told ophthalmopathy apart from stable hyperthyroidism. Appearing also in blood were most of the thyroid clonotypes expanded above 0.001.

Amplification targeted TCR beta CDR3 regions from RNA transcripts. When the TCR CDR3 underwent first-round RT-PCR, the HTBI primer set was used. TCRdb independently ran MiXCR on the multiplex PCR reads; one entry per CDR3 protein. The table includes hundreds of thousands of distinct CDR3 sequences, approximately 14% detected once. There are 12 residues in the CDR3. Deletions cut 7 bases from V and 3 bases from J, with 9 bases between. It was considered stable Graves' hyperthyroidism when ophthalmopathy did not progress within 18 months. The rearrangement links TRBV12-3 or TRBV12-4 to TRBJ1-2, with D possibly TRBD1 on 5 matching bases. The TCR originated in a woman in her forties with Graves' hyperthyroidism. The sample was blood. The CDR3 loop reads CASNGADYGYTF. The CDR3 nucleotides are TGTGCCAGCAATGGGGCGGACTATGGCTACACCTTC.